This TCR beta chain was captured by sequencing in a study of T cell responses to AZD1222 COVID-19 vaccine. Notes on the study in general: The study found vaccine-associated CD4 TCRs spanning spike, dominant at 160-218 and 743-854. Scientists sampled the repertoires only once the peak T cell response had passed.

V was trimmed by 8 bases and J by 5 bases, leaving 10 bases between them. Germline-derived CDR1 and CDR2 are SGHRS and YFSETQ. The CDR3 is made up of 12 amino acids. The assay was immunoSEQ multiplex PCR, and TCRdb's table has in-frame clones only and misses some. The top ten clones hold more than 5.5% of a sample with about 140,000 clones, roughly 90% of them seen once. To note about this clone: What it binds is not known.

Sequencing was performed on peripheral blood, taken on day 0 of AZD1222 vaccination. The origin of this receptor is an adult in good health. The rearrangement links TRBV5-1 to TRBJ1-4; no definite D call. The CDR3 region is CASRSRNEKLFF. CDR3 in DNA: TGCGCCAGTCGGTCCCGGAATGAAAAACTGTTTTTT.